This T cell receptor beta chain originates from a study of blood T cell repertoires in COVID-19. At the level of the study: T cells, B-cell-depleted T cells, or PBMCs supplied cDNA or gDNA.

CDR3 length equals 18 residues. Germline V CDR1 and CDR2: MNHEY, SVGEGT. With V trimmed by 7 bases and J by 2 bases, 17 bases remained unmatched. Sequencing was performed with immunoSEQ multiplex PCR; in TCRdb, only in-frame clones are kept and a portion is missing. The table has about 110,000 clones, about four fifths seen once. The sequenced sample consisted of peripheral blood. The rearrangement joins TRBV6-2 or TRBV6-3 to TRBJ1-5; 7 bases are a match to TRBD1. The clonotype comes from a man aged 65 to 79 with acute or convalescent COVID-19. CDR3 nucleotide sequence: TGTGCCAGCAACCCTGATATTTTACAGGGGCGCGGCAATCAGCCCCAGCATTTT. This gives the protein CASNPDILQGRGNQPQHF.